One and the same sample provided the 18 T cell receptor beta chains below, sequenced in a study of CD8 T cell repertoires and HIV-1 epitope variants. Assay: immunoSEQ multiplex PCR; the TCRdb copy retains only in-frame clones and omits some. The sample includes about 2,800 clones, roughly two thirds of them seen just once. Antigens for these TCRs are unknown. The sample comprised cultured CD8+ T cells derived from PBMCs. Receptor source: a male donor with HIV.

The chain is built from TRBV25-1 and TRBJ2-7, with 8 bases matching TRBD1. The CDR3 runs 13 residues. The germline gives CDR1 MGHDK, CDR2 SYGVNS. V was clipped by 4 bases and J by 7 bases; unmatched bases: 6. The CDR3 region is CASSGDRGREQYF. The DNA of the CDR3 is TGTGCCAGCAGTGGAGACAGGGGAAGGGAGCAGTACTTC.

The CDR3 reads CASSELAEYQPQHF. The CDR3 DNA reads as TGCGCCAGCAGTGAGTTGGCAGAATATCAGCCCCAGCATTTT. The chain employs TRBV10-2 and TRBJ1-5; D not certain. Germline assignment: CDR1 WSHSY and CDR2 SAAADI. The V gene lost 1 base and the J gene lost 5 bases, with 9 bases spanning the gap. The CDR3 runs 14 residues.

J is TRBJ2-5 and V is TRBV2; TRBD2 aligns across 9 bases. V lost 8 bases, J lost 5 bases, and 12 bases stayed unmatched. This CDR3 is built from 15 residues. Germline CDR1 and CDR2: SNHLY and FYNNEI. The CDR3 nucleotides are TGTGCCAGCGGGGCCGCTAGCGGGGCTTGGGAGACCCAGTACTTC. Translated: CASGAASGAWETQYF.

This clone was detected only a few times. This chain joins TRBV30 and TRBJ1-5, with no clear D. The CDR3 is made up of 13 amino acids. Trimming stripped 0 bases from V and 6 bases from J, with 9 bases between. Germline-derived CDR1 and CDR2 are GTSNPN and SVGIG (reference sequence). CDR3 sequence reads: CAWSVRGLQPQHF. The CDR3 DNA sequence: TGTGCCTGGAGTGTACGTGGTCTTCAGCCCCAGCATTTT.

The genes are TRBV4-3 and TRBJ2-6; D is possibly TRBD1 (5 bases). V gave up 0 bases and J gave up 0 bases, with 9 bases separating them. Germline V gene data show CDR1 as LGHNA and CDR2 as YSLEER. The CDR3 is made up of 17 amino acids. CDR3 DNA sequence: TGCGCCAGCAGCCAAGATCTAGGGGCCTCTGGGGCCAACGTCCTGACTTTC. Translation gives CASSQDLGASGANVLTF.

The chain uses TRBV9 and TRBJ2-3; D gene unclear. With 0 bases removed from V and 4 bases from J, the gap between germline ends came to 9 bases. The CDR3 has 14 amino acids. Germline V gene sequence: CDR1 SGDLS, CDR2 YYNGEE. This CDR3 reads CASSVGLSADTQYF. CDR3 DNA: TGTGCCAGCAGCGTAGGACTCTCCGCAGATACGCAGTATTTT.

The V and J genes are TRBV6-5 and TRBJ1-2, with D hard to call. The germline V gene has CDR1 MNHEY and CDR2 SVGAGI. V lost 3 bases, J lost 4 bases, and 12 bases lay in between. The CDR3 totals 14 residues. This chain's CDR3 is CASSYSIDFYGYTF. The CDR3 nucleotides are TGTGCCAGCAGTTATTCGATCGATTTCTATGGCTACACCTTC.

This clone was seen a handful of times. The V call is TRBV10-1, the J call TRBJ1-2, with D hard to call. The CDR3 spans 12 residues. Per germline, CDR1 WNHNN and CDR2 SYGVQD (reference sequence). The germline V and J ends were trimmed by 7 bases and 5 bases, with 11 bases remaining between them. The CDR3 is CASKTHEYGYTF. The CDR3 nucleotides read TGCGCCAGCAAAACCCATGAATATGGCTACACCTTC.

This chain joins TRBV5-5 and TRBJ1-2, with D unresolved. CDR1 and CDR2 (germline): SGHKS, YYEKEE (reference sequence). V lost 3 bases, J lost 3 bases, and 3 bases lay in between. The CDR3 runs to 11 residues. CDR3 nucleotide sequence: TGTGCCAGCAGCTCGGACTATGGCTACACCTTC. Translated, it gives CASSSDYGYTF.

By sample share, this clone is large. This rearrangement joins TRBV29-1 to TRBJ2-3, with a weak D call TRBD2 (5 bases). The V end lost 7 bases, the J end lost 2 bases, and 16 bases lay between the germline ends. CDR1 and CDR2 (germline): SQVTM, ANQGSEA. This CDR3 region has 14 residues. CDR3 DNA: TGCAGCGCGGCGGGCACCGAGTCCACAGATACGCAGTATTTT. It translates to CSAAGTESTDTQYF.

The chain recombines TRBV27 with TRBJ1-3; D uncertain. Germline V gene sequence: CDR1 MNHEY, CDR2 SMNVEV (reference sequence). Trimming took 7 bases from V and 0 from J, leaving 13 bases between them. The CDR3 loop spans 15 amino acids. The CDR3 loop reads CASKSGPLSGNTIYF. CDR3 DNA: TGTGCCAGCAAAAGCGGGCCCCTCTCTGGAAACACCATATATTTT.

The gene calls are TRBV4-3 and TRBJ1-1, with D possibly matching TRBD1 (5 bases). The CDR3 is made up of 13 amino acids. Trimming took off 5 bases at V and 6 bases at J, with 13 bases between the two ends. Looked up from germline, CDR1 is LGHNA and CDR2 is YSLEER. The CDR3 sequence is CASSSRKGSEAFF. The CDR3 DNA follows: TGCGCCAGCAGCTCAAGGAAGGGGTCTGAAGCTTTCTTT.

The rearrangement uses TRBV11-2 and TRBJ2-3, with 7 bases aligning to TRBD2. After removal of 3 bases from V and 2 bases from J, the junction contained 5 bases not matched to a gene. The germline CDR1 and CDR2 sequences are SGHAT and FQNNGV. CDR3 size: 15 residues. CDR3 sequence (DNA): TGTGCCAGCAGCTTCACGGGAGGTTACACAGATACGCAGTATTTT. This encodes CASSFTGGYTDTQYF.

The chain carries TRBV4-1 and TRBJ2-1; D unresolved. Per the germline V gene, CDR1 is MGHRA and CDR2 is YSYEKL. The CDR3 sequence is 16 residues long. V shed 1 base and J shed 1 base, with 11 bases lying between them. This chain's CDR3 is CASSQVNLVSYNEQFF. As DNA, the CDR3 is TGCGCCAGCAGCCAAGTCAATCTTGTATCCTACAATGAGCAGTTCTTC.

The rearrangement links TRBV6-5 to TRBJ1-1; weak D call: TRBD1 (5 bases). CDR3 length: 14 residues. V was pared by 7 bases and J by 3 bases, with 15 bases between. CDR1 MNHEY and CDR2 SVGAGI come from the germline V gene. The DNA for the CDR3 is TGTGCCAGCACCGAAAGGGACGCTTACACTGAAGCTTTCTTT. Its protein is CASTERDAYTEAFF.

The rearrangement uses TRBV5-1 and TRBJ2-1; D call uncertain. CDR1 is SGHRS and CDR2 is YFSETQ in the germline V gene. The V end was cut by 0 bases, the J end by 4 bases, with 5 bases between. The CDR3 contains 13 residues. The CDR3 DNA sequence: TGCGCCAGCAGCTTGGACAGTTACAATGAGCAGTTCTTC. Its translation: CASSLDSYNEQFF. The whole variable domain, filled in from reference TRBV5-1 and TRBJ2-1, reads KAGVTQTPRYLIKTRGQQVTLSCSPISGHRSVSWYQQTPGQGLQFLFEYFSETQRNKGNFPGRFSGRQFSNSRSEMNVSTLELGDSALYLCASSLDSYNEQFFGPGTRLTVL.

The J gene is TRBJ2-3, the V gene TRBV13, with D unresolved. Germline V CDR1 and CDR2: PRHDT, FYEKMQ (reference sequence). CDR3 length: 13 amino acids. Trimming removed 5 bases at V and 4 bases at J, with 10 bases between. CDR3 loop: CASSPPLADTQYF. For the CDR3, the DNA is TGTGCCAGCAGCCCCCCTCTAGCAGATACGCAGTATTTT.

V and J are TRBV4-2 and TRBJ2-1, with no clear D. Germline V CDR1 and CDR2: LGHNA, YNFKEQ. V gave up 4 bases and J gave up 5 bases, with 12 bases separating them. This CDR3 has 14 residues. The CDR3 DNA follows: TGTGCCAGCAGCCTTACCTGGCCCGACAATGAGCAGTTCTTC. It encodes CASSLTWPDNEQFF.